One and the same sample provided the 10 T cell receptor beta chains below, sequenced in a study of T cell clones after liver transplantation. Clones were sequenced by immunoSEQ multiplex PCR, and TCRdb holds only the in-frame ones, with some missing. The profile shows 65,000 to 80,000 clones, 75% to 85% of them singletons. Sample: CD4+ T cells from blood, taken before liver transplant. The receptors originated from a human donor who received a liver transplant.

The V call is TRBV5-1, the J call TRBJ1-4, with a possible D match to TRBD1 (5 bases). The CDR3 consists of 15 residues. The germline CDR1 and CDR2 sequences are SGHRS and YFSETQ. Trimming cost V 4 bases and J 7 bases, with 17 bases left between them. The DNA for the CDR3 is TGCGCCAGCAGCACTCCGGGACCGGAGGGTGAAAAACTGTTTTTT. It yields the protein CASSTPGPEGEKLFF.

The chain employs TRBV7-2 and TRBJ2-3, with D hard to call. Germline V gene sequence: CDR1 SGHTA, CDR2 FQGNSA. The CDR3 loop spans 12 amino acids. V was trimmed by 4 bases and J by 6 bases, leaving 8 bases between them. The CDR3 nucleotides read TGTGCCAGCAGCTCCCAACACGATACGCAGTATTTT. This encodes CASSSQHDTQYF.

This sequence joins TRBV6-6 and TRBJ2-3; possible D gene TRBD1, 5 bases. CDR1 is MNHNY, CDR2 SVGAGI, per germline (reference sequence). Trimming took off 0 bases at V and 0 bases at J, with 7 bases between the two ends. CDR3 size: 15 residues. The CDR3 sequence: CASSYSDISTDTQYF. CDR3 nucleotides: TGTGCCAGCAGTTACTCGGACATTAGCACAGATACGCAGTATTTT.

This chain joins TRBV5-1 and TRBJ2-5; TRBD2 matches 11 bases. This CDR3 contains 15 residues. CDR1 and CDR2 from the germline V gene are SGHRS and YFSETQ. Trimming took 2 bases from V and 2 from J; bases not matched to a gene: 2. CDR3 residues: CASSFRLAGQETQYF. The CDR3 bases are TGCGCCAGCAGCTTCCGACTAGCGGGACAAGAGACCCAGTACTTC.

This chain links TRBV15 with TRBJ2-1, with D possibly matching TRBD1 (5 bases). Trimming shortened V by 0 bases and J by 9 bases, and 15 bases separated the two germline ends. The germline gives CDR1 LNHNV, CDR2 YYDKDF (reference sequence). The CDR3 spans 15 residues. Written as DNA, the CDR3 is TGTGCCACCAGCAGAGAACCAGGGCGAACAGGTGAGCAGTTCTTC. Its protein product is CATSREPGRTGEQFF.

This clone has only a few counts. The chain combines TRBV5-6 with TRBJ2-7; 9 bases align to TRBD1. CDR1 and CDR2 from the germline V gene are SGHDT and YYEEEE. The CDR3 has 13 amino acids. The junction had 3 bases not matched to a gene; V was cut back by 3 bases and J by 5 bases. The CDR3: CASSSRDRDEQYF. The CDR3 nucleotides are TGTGCCAGCAGCTCCCGGGACAGGGACGAGCAGTACTTC. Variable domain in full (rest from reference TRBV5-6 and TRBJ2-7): DAGVTQSPTHLIKTRGQQVTLRCSPKSGHDTVSWYQQALGQGPQFIFQYYEEEERQRGNFPDRFSGHQFPNYSSELNVNALLLGDSALYLCASSSRDRDEQYFGPGTRLTVT.

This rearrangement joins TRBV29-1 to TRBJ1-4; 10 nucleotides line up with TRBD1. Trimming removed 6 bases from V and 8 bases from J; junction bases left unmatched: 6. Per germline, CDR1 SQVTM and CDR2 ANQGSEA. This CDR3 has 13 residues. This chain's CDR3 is CSVRTGGYEKLFF. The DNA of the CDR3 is TGCAGCGTGCGGACAGGGGGATACGAAAAACTGTTTTTT.

This chain's CDR3 is CASYRGGYEQYF. CDR3 nucleotide sequence: TGTGCCAGCTACAGGGGAGGCTACGAGCAGTACTTC. The chain joins TRBV6-6 to TRBJ2-7; D may be TRBD1 (7 bases). The ends were cut back, 8 bases at V and 3 bases at J, with 11 bases in the middle. Germline lookup yields CDR1 MNHNY and CDR2 SVGAGI (reference sequence). The CDR3 is 12 residues long.

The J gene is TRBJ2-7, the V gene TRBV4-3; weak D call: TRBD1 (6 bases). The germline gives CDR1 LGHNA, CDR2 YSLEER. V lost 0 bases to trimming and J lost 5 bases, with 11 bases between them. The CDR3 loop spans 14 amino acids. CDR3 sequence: CASSQEGGPNEQYF. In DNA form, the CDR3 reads TGCGCCAGCAGCCAAGAAGGGGGACCTAACGAGCAGTACTTC.

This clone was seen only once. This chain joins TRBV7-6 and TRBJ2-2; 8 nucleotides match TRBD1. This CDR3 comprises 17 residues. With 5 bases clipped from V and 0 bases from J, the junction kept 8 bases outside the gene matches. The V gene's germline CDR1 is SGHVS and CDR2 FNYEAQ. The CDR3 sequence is CASSLNRDRPNTGELFF. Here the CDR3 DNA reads TGTGCCAGCAGCCTTAACCGGGACAGGCCGAACACCGGGGAGCTGTTTTTT.